This TCR beta chain comes out of a study of blood T cells in healthy people across ages (dated by TCRdb to between 2014 and 2017). Broadly, across the study: In model experiments, template switching captured roughly one uniquely barcoded TCR beta cDNA molecule for every two T cells. Using deep sequencing normalized with unique cDNA molecular identifiers, the study measured how TCR beta repertoire diversity changes with age. Donors were grouped into four age groups: young (average roughly 15 years), middle-aged (roughly 40), aged (about 60) and long-lived (less than 85). Donors of different ages were randomly distributed across sequencing lanes to avoid experimental bias. Two additional independent replicas of 1 million unique cDNA reads from the same blood draw were analyzed for two donors (one aged 18 to 29 and one aged 80 or older). Results and caveats for the whole study, not just this receptor: Compared with the aged group, the long-lived group had more naive CD4+ T cells, fewer expanded clones and increased TCR diversity, a pattern suggesting age selection. Because the CMV infection status of the donors was unknown, age-related changes in expanded clonotypes may potentially have been confounded. Total diversity estimates from one million sequenced T cells were considered lower bounds and underestimates. A strong correlation was found between observed TCR beta diversity and the percentage of naive T cells measured by flow cytometry. Bulk unsorted PBMC profiling prevented conclusive comparison of naive and antigen-experienced compartments. Observed TCR beta diversity per million T cells fell roughly linearly with age, and a significant reduction was already apparent by age around 39.

Library method: 5' RACE. A second PCR of roughly 6 to 12 cycles was performed with a sample-barcoded 5' primer and a J-beta primer mix. Each TCR beta cDNA molecule received a unique molecular identifier from a template-switch 5' adaptor carrying 12 random nucleotides. At least 2.5 million CDR3-containing paired-end reads were obtained from each sample. First-strand cDNA was synthesized from all RNA with the Mint cDNA synthesis kit, primed by a TRBC-specific oligonucleotide. After uracil-DNA glycosylase treatment, a first 18-cycle PCR used universal primers M1SS and BC2_uni_R on all cDNA. Turning to the authors' computational methods: Normalization of each sample was performed by random selection of 1 million high-quality reads, each carrying a distinct molecular identifier. Reads sharing molecular identifiers were discarded rather than binned into consensus sequences. MiTCR, set to a Q25 quality threshold and the strictest error-elimination algorithm, was used for CDR3 identification, clonotype clustering and error correction. A nonparametric unseen species model using Euler transformation provided a lower-bound estimate of total TCR beta diversity. The public reads were run again by TCRdb, first through fastp at Q25 and then through MiXCR, and only productive beta chains were kept. Merged by CDR3 protein, the rows form single entries marked with the most common genes and DNA. TCRdb assigned the V and J calls; the authors' analysis was not used. Within this sample are around 1,800,000 distinct CDR3 sequences, with around 42% of them counted one time only. Together, the top ten hold more than 20% of the sample.

Counted from cysteine to phenylalanine, this CDR3 has 13 amino acids. The kept DNA is CDR3 alone, 39 bases in frame from the first base. V gives up 5 bases and J gives up 8 bases, and the segment between their germline ends measures 15 bases. The germline V gene (reference sequence) gives CDR1 as SEHNR and CDR2 as FQNEAQ. This clonotype has more than one count but fewer than ten. Its antigen is unknown. No much larger clone exists at a distance of one base, and base qualities are not known. The donors were about 40 Caucasian individuals from Russia, aged roughly 6 to 100 years, who were systemically healthy. Roughly 9 milliliters of peripheral blood were drawn from each donor into EDTA-treated Vacutainer tubes. Ficoll-Paque density-gradient centrifugation was used to isolate PBMCs, with at least 6.5 million per sample. Trizol reagent was used to extract total RNA from the PBMCs, yielding at least 5.5 micrograms per sample. Naive CD45RAhigh/CD27high T cell percentages were measured by flow cytometry on a PBMC aliquot from every donor.

This clonotype originated in a human donor in good health. The chain is made from TRBV7-9 and TRBJ1-2; no D segment can be confidently identified. The sample was blood. The CDR3 corresponds to CASSLPDGVGYTF. The bases read TGTGCCAGCAGCCTGCCGGATGGGGTGGGCTACACCTTC.